Listed here are 10 T cell receptor beta chains from one sample, sequenced in a study of control samples from healthy donors and cancer patients. The repertoire was sequenced with immunoSEQ multiplex PCR; TCRdb's copy has only in-frame clones and lacks some. Here the sample spans some 130,000 clones, just under 95% being singletons. Sequencing was done on a sample of blood. These receptors all come from a man younger than 30 in good health.

CDR3 nucleotide sequence: TGTGCCAGCAGCCCGAACTCCAGAATCCACGACAATGAGCAGTTCTTC. Protein: CASSPNSRIHDNEQFF. V usage is TRBV7-3 and J usage is TRBJ2-1; D gene ambiguous. The V gene's germline CDR1 is SGHTA and CDR2 FQGTGA. Trimming removed 5 bases from V and 5 bases from J, with 19 bases in between. CDR3 length: 16 residues. Together with reference TRBV7-3 and TRBJ2-1, the CDR3 gives the full variable domain: GAGVSQTPSNKVTEKGKYVELRCDPISGHTALYWYRQSLGQGPEFLIYFQGTGAADDSGLPNDRFFAVRPEGSVSTLKIQRTERGDSAVYLCASSPNSRIHDNEQFFGPGTRLTVL.

This chain joins TRBV5-1 and TRBJ2-4; TRBD1 or TRBD2 may be the D gene (5 bases each). The germline gives CDR1 SGHRS, CDR2 YFSETQ. Trimming left V 4 bases short and J 9 bases short, with 17 bases between. The CDR3 is 14 amino acids. CDR3 region: CASSPPQSGGIQYF. The CDR3 DNA follows: TGCGCCAGCAGCCCGCCACAAAGTGGGGGCATTCAGTACTTC.

The gene calls are TRBV5-6 and TRBJ1-1; D unclear. The germline CDR1 and CDR2 sequences are SGHDT and YYEEEE. The CDR3 is 14 residues long. Trimming took 2 bases from V and 4 from J, leaving 12 bases between them. CDR3 sequence: CASSFLGTSTEAFF. The CDR3 DNA reads TGTGCCAGCAGCTTTTTGGGAACTAGCACTGAAGCTTTCTTT.

The chain uses TRBV6-2 or TRBV6-3 and TRBJ2-7, with TRBD2 matching 8 bases. Germline CDR1 reads MNHEY; CDR2 reads SVGEGT. V lost 4 bases to trimming and J lost 7 bases; unmatched junction nucleotides: 6. The CDR3 covers 13 residues. The CDR3 here is CASSSSLAGEQYF. The CDR3, as DNA: TGTGCCAGCAGTTCCTCCTTAGCGGGGGAGCAGTACTTC.

This chain joins TRBV18 and TRBJ1-6; D possibly corresponds to TRBD1 (5 bases). Trimming removed 3 bases from V and 7 bases from J, with 10 bases in between. The CDR3 sequence is 14 residues long. CDR1 and CDR2 (germline): KGHSH, LQKENI. CDR3 region: CASSPQGWNSPLHF. CDR3 coding DNA: TGTGCCAGCTCACCCCAGGGTTGGAATTCACCCCTCCACTTT. The complete variable domain, with remaining parts taken from reference TRBV18 and TRBJ1-6, reads NAGVMQNPRHLVRRRGQEARLRCSPMKGHSHVYWYRQLPEEGLKFMVYLQKENIIDESGMPKERFSAEFPKEGPSILRIQQVVRGDSAAYFCASSPQGWNSPLHFGNGTRLTVT.

With regard to this clone: No DNA is shown, since the ends of the CDR3 on it are uncertain; the CDR3 is the one TCRdb lists. CDR3 in amino acids: CASSLGIPDRVFFGQPQHF. This chain connects TRBV11-3 to TRBJ1-5; the DNA was not compared with TRBD1, the D call given in the table. With termini counted, the CDR3 has 19 amino acids. The germline V gene encodes CDR1 SGHNT and CDR2 YENEEA.

The rearrangement links TRBV6-6 to TRBJ2-3; the D call may be TRBD1 or TRBD2 (5 bases each). Trimming took off 7 bases at V and 2 bases at J, with 19 bases between the two ends. This CDR3 comprises 16 residues. Germline-derived CDR1 and CDR2 are MNHNY and SVGAGI (reference sequence). CDR3 DNA: TGTGCCAGCACAGGGACCTGGGGCAGATACACAGATACGCAGTATTTT. This encodes CASTGTWGRYTDTQYF.

The chain links TRBV27 to TRBJ1-3, with D perhaps TRBD1 (5 bases). The CDR3 extends over 13 amino acids. V lost 4 bases, J lost 4 bases, and 8 bases lay in between. Germline-derived CDR1 and CDR2 are MNHEY and SMNVEV (reference sequence). CDR3 loop: CASSSSGGNTIYF. CDR3 in DNA: TGTGCCAGCAGTTCCTCAGGGGGAAACACCATATATTTT.

This rearrangement joins TRBV9 to TRBJ1-2; TRBD1 matches 7 bases. Trimming removed 3 bases from V and 4 bases from J; junction bases left unmatched: 18. Germline V gene data show CDR1 as SGDLS and CDR2 as YYNGEE. This CDR3 region has 18 residues. CDR3 residues: CASSGGGRTDHRFYGYTF. CDR3 coding DNA: TGTGCCAGCAGCGGAGGGGGCAGGACCGATCACCGGTTCTATGGCTACACCTTC.

This clone was found a few times. The sample carries other DNA sequences with the same CDR3. V usage is TRBV5-1 and J usage is TRBJ2-3; D remains ambiguous. Germline V gene lookup returns CDR1 SGHRS and CDR2 YFSETQ. V was clipped by 2 bases and J by 1 base, with 8 bases between them. This CDR3 has 14 residues. In nucleotides, the CDR3 is TGCGCCAGCAGCTTAGTAGCCGGCACAGATACGCAGTATTTT. As protein: CASSLVAGTDTQYF.